This T cell receptor (beta chain) was captured by sequencing in a study of T cell changes during pregnancy in multiple sclerosis. Germline assignment: CDR1 MNHEY and CDR2 SMNVEV (reference sequence). Trimming took off 1 base at V and 6 bases at J, with 9 bases between the two ends. The CDR3 has 13 residues. This table comes from immunoSEQ multiplex PCR, and its TCRdb copy is limited to in-frame clones, with some not included. Found here are tens of thousands of clones, about 92% of them singletons; the top ten hold around 2%. V gene TRBV27 combines with J gene TRBJ1-2; perhaps TRBD1 as D (6 bases). Sequences were derived from peripheral blood, sampled after pregnancy. This TCR was recovered from a female donor with multiple sclerosis, enrolled in a pregnancy study. CDR3 in DNA: TGTGCCAGCAGTTTATGGGGGGGCGATGGCTACACCTTC. Its protein product is CASSLWGGDGYTF.